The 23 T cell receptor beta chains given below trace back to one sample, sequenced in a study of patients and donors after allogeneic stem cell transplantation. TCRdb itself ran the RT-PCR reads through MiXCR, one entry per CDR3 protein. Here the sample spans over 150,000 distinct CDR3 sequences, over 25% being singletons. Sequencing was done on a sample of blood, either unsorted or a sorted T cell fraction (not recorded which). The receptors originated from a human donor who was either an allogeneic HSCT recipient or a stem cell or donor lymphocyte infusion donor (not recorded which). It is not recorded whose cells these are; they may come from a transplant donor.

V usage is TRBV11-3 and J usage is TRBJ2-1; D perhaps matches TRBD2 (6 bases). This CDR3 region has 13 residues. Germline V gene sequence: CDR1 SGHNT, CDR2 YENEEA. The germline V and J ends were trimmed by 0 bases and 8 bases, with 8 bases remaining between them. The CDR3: CASSLDGRHEQFF. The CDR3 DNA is TGTGCCAGCAGCTTAGATGGGAGGCATGAGCAGTTCTTC.

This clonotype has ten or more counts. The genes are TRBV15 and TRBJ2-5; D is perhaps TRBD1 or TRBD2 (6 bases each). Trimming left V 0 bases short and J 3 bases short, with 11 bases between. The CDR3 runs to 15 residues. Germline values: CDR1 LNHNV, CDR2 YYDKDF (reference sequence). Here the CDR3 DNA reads TGTGCCACCAGCAGAGATCCGGGGGCGGAAGAGACCCAGTACTTC. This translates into CATSRDPGAEETQYF.

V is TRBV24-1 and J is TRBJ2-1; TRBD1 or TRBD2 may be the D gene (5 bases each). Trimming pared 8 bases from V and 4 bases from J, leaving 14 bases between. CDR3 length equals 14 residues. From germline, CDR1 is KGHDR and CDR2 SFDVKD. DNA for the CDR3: TGTGCCACCAATTCAGGGCGAGGGTACAATGAGCAGTTCTTC. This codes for CATNSGRGYNEQFF.

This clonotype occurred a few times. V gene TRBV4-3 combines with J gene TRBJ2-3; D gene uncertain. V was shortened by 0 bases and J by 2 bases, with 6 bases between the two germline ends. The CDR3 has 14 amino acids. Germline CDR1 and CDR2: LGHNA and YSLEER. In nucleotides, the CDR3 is TGCGCCAGCAGCCAAGATAGGCACACAGATACGCAGTATTTT. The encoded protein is CASSQDRHTDTQYF.

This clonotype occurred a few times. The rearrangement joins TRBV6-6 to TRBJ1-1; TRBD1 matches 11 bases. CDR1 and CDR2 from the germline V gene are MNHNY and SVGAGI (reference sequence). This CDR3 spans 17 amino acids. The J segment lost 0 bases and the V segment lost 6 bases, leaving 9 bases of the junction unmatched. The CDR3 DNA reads TGTGCCAGCAGGTATCCGGGACAGGGGGTAATGAACACTGAAGCTTTCTTT. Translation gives CASRYPGQGVMNTEAFF.

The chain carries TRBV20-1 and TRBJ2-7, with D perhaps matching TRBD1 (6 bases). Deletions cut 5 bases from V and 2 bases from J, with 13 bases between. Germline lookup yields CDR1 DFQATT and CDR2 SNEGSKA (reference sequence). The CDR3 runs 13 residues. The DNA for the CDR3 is TGCAGTGCTGTTACCGGGACAACCTACGAGCAGTACTTC. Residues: CSAVTGTTYEQYF.

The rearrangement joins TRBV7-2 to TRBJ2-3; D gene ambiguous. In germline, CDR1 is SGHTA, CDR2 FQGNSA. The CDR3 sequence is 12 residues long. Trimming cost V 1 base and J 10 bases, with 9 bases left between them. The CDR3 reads CASSLEVGAQYF. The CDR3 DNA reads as TGTGCCAGCAGCTTAGAAGTAGGAGCGCAGTATTTT.

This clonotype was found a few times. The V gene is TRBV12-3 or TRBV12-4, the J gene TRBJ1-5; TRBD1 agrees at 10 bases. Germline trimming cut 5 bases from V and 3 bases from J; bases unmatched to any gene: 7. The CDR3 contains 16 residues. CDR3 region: CASSRPGTGANQPQHF. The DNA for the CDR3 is TGTGCCAGCAGTCGTCCCGGGACAGGGGCCAATCAGCCCCAGCATTTT.

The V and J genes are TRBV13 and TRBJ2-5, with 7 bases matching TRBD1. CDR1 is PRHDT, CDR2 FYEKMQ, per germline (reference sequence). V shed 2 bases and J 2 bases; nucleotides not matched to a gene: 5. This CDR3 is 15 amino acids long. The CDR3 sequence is CASSLRRGLQETQYF. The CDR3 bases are TGTGCCAGCAGCTTACGTAGGGGGCTACAAGAGACCCAGTACTTC.

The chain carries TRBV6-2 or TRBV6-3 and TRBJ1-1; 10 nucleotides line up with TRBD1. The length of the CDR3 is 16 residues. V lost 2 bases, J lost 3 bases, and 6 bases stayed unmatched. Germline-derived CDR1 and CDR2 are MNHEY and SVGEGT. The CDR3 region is CASSYHRDRGDTEAFF. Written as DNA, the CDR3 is TGTGCCAGCAGTTACCACCGGGACAGGGGCGACACTGAAGCTTTCTTT.

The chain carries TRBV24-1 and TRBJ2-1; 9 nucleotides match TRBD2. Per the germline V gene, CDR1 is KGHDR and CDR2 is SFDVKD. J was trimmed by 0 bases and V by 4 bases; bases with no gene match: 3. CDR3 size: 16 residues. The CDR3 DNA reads TGTGCCACCAGTGACTTAGCGGGAGTCTCCTACAATGAGCAGTTCTTC. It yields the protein CATSDLAGVSYNEQFF.

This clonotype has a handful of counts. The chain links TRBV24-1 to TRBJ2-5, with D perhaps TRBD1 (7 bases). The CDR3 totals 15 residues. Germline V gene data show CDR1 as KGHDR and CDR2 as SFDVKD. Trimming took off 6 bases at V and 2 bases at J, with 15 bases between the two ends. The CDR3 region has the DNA TGTGCCACCAGTTCCGCGGCAGGGGGGCAAGAGACCCAGTACTTC. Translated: CATSSAAGGQETQYF.

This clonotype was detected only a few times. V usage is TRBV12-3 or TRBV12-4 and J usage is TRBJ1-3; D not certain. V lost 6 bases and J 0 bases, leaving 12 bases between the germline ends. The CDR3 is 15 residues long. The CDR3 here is CASRPHAISGNTIYF. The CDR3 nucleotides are TGTGCCAGCAGACCCCACGCAATCTCTGGAAACACCATATATTTT.

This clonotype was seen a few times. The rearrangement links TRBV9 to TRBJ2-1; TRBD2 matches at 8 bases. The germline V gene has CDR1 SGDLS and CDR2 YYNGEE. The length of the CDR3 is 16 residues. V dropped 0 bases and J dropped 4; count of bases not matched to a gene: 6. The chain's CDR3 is CASSVAEREKYNEQFF. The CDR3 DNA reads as TGTGCCAGCAGCGTAGCGGAGCGGGAGAAGTACAATGAGCAGTTCTTC.

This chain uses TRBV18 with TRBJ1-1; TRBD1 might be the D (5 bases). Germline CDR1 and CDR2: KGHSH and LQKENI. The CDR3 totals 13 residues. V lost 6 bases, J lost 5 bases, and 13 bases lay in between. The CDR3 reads CASSAGGWTEAFF. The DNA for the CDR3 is TGTGCCAGCTCTGCGGGGGGGTGGACTGAAGCTTTCTTT.

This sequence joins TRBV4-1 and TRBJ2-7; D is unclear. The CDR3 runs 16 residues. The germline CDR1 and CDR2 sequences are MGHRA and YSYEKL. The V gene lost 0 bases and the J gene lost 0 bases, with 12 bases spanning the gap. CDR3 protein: CASSQEPFGYSYEQYF. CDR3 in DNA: TGCGCCAGCAGCCAAGAGCCTTTTGGTTACTCCTACGAGCAGTACTTC.

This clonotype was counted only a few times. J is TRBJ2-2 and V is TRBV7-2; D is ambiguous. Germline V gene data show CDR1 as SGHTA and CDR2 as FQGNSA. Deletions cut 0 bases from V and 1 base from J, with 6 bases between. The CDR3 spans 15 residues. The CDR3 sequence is CASSLAGQNTGELFF. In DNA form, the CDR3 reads TGTGCCAGCAGCTTAGCCGGGCAGAACACCGGGGAGCTGTTTTTT.

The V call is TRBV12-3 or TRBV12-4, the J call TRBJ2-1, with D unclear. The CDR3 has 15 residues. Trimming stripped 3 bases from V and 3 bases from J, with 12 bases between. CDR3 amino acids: CASSFVKLLYNEQFF. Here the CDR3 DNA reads TGTGCCAGCAGTTTTGTGAAGCTACTCTACAATGAGCAGTTCTTC.

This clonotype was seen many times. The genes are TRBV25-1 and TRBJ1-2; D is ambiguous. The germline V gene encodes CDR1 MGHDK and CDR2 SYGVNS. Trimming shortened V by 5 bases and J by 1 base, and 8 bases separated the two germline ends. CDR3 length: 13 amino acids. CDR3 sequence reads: CASSTRGNYGYTF. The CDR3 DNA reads TGTGCCAGCAGTACCCGGGGTAACTATGGCTACACCTTC.

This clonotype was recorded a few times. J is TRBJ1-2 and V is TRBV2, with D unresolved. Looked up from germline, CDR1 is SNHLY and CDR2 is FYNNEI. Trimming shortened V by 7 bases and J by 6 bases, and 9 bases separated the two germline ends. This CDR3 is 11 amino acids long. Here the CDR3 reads CASKTRHGYTF. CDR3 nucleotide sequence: TGTGCCAGCAAGACCAGGCATGGCTACACCTTC.

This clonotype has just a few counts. The CDR3 protein is CASTSDIYEQYF. The CDR3 DNA reads as TGTGCCAGCACCTCGGACATCTACGAGCAGTACTTC. The V call is TRBV12-3 or TRBV12-4, the J call TRBJ2-7; D possibly corresponds to TRBD1 (5 bases). The V end was cut by 7 bases, the J end by 3 bases, with 10 bases between. The CDR3 totals 12 residues.

CDR3 residues: CASSYGVAERFYEQYF. The CDR3 DNA reads as TGTGCCAGCAGTTACGGGGTAGCGGAGAGGTTCTACGAGCAGTACTTC. The chain links TRBV6-2 or TRBV6-3 to TRBJ2-7; D is perhaps TRBD2 (6 bases). The CDR3 consists of 16 residues. Per germline, CDR1 MNHEY and CDR2 SVGEGT. Trimming removed 2 bases from V and 3 bases from J, with 17 bases in between.

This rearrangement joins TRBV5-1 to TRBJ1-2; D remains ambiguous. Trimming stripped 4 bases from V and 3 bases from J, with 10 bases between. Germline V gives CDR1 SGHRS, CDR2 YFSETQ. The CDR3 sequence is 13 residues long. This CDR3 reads CASSLLDHYGYTF. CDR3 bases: TGCGCCAGCAGCCTCCTGGACCACTATGGCTACACCTTC.